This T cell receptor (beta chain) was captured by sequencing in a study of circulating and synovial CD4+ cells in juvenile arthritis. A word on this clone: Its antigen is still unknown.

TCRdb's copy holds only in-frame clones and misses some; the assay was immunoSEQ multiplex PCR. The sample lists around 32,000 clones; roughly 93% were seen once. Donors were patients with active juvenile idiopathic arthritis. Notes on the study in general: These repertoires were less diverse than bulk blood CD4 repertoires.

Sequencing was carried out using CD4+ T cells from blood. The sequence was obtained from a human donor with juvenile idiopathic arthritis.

CDR3 sequence: CASSYSGTEDQPQHF. The CDR3 DNA is TGTGCCAGCAGTTACTCCGGGACAGAGGATCAGCCCCAGCATTTT. The chain combines TRBV6-5 with TRBJ1-5; 7 nucleotides align to TRBD1. This CDR3 contains 15 residues. Looked up from germline, CDR1 is MNHEY and CDR2 is SVGAGI. J lost 5 bases, V lost 0 bases, and 4 bases had no gene match.